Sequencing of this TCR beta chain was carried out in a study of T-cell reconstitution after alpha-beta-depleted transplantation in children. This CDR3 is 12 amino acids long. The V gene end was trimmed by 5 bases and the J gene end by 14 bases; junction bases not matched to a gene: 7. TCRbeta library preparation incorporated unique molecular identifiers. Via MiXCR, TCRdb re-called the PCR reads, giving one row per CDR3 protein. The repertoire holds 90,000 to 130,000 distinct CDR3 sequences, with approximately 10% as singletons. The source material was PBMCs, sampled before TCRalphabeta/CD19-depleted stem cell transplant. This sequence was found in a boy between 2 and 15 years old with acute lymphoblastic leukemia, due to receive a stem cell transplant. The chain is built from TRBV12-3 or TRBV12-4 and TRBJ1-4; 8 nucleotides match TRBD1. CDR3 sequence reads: CASSLGTGSLFF. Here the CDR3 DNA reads TGTGCCAGCAGTCTAGGGACAGGAAGCCTGTTTTTT.